This TCR beta chain was captured by sequencing in a study of shared clonotypes between healthy human individuals. The study separated CD4+ cells into CD45RA+ naive and CD45RA-negative memory subsets. Every subset's genomic DNA went evenly onto several immunoSEQ plates. Sequencing was performed with immunoSEQ multiplex PCR; in TCRdb, only in-frame clones are kept and a portion is missing. The table has 2.3 million or so clones, 80% to 95% seen once. Whole-study findings and limits: Generally, naive subsets came out with larger estimated richness than memory subsets. Owing to a small donor count, the genetic and exposure-history diversity represented was limited.

There are 15 residues in the CDR3. Germline V gene data show CDR1 as SGHRS and CDR2 as YFSETQ. V was shortened by 0 bases and J by 0 bases, with 6 bases between the two germline ends. Remarks on this clone: Its antigen is still unknown.

Material for sequencing was naive CD4+ T cells from PBMCs. Subset reported: CD45RA+ positively selected. The TCR originated in a man between 18 and 35 years old in good health. Some clones in this sample may be carry-over from other donors' samples. The gene calls are TRBV5-1 and TRBJ2-2; no reliable D call. The DNA of the CDR3 is TGCGCCAGCAGCTTGGGAATCTCGAACACCGGGGAGCTGTTTTTT. It is translated as CASSLGISNTGELFF. Full variable domain (rest looked up from reference TRBV5-1 and TRBJ2-2): KAGVTQTPRYLIKTRGQQVTLSCSPISGHRSVSWYQQTPGQGLQFLFEYFSETQRNKGNFPGRFSGRQFSNSRSEMNVSTLELGDSALYLCASSLGISNTGELFFGEGSRLTVL.